These 13 T cell receptor beta chains were all obtained from the same sample, sequenced in a study of technical replicates of blood from a few donors. The protocol was immunoSEQ multiplex PCR, while the TCRdb copy is restricted to in-frame clones and leaves out a portion. Among 85,000 to 100,000 clones listed, about 94% were seen once. The specimen sequenced was T cells isolated from PBMCs. The receptors stem from a human donor in good health.

The chain employs TRBV18 and TRBJ1-1, with a weak D call TRBD1 (6 bases). The germline CDR1 and CDR2 sequences are KGHSH and LQKENI. The CDR3 has 14 amino acids. Trimming cost V 1 base and J 6 bases, with 12 bases left between them. DNA for the CDR3: TGTGCCAGCTCACCACGGACAGCAGTCGCTGAAGCTTTCTTT. This gives the protein CASSPRTAVAEAFF.

This clone was observed once. The chain employs TRBV7-9 and TRBJ2-7; D remains unclear. The V end lost 3 bases, the J end lost 6 bases, and 9 bases lay between the germline ends. The CDR3 consists of 12 residues. Germline-derived CDR1 and CDR2 are SEHNR and FQNEAQ (reference sequence). The CDR3 loop reads CASSFISSEQYF. The CDR3, as DNA: TGTGCCAGCAGCTTCATCAGTTCCGAGCAGTACTTC.

V gene TRBV6-1 combines with J gene TRBJ1-5; D possibly corresponds to TRBD1 (6 bases). Deletions cut 4 bases from V and 6 bases from J, with 13 bases between. CDR1 is MNHNS and CDR2 is SASEGT in the germline V gene. This CDR3 spans 14 amino acids. The CDR3 DNA sequence: TGTGCCAGCAGTGCAGACAGGATACTTCAGCCCCAGCATTTT. Its protein is CASSADRILQPQHF.

The V call is TRBV5-4, the J call TRBJ2-5; the match to TRBD1 covers 7 bases. The germline V gene has CDR1 SGHNT and CDR2 YYREEE (reference sequence). With V trimmed by 0 bases and J by 5 bases, 13 bases remained unmatched. CDR3 length: 17 residues. The CDR3 region is CASSLAILSRGRETQYF. The DNA for the CDR3 is TGTGCCAGCAGCTTGGCCATTCTGAGTAGGGGGCGGGAGACCCAGTACTTC.

The chain has TRBV7-8 and TRBJ2-7; tentatively, D is TRBD1 (6 bases). Germline CDR1 reads SGHVS; CDR2 reads FQNEAQ. V lost 5 bases and J 5 bases, leaving 19 bases between the germline ends. The CDR3 is 15 residues long. CDR3 coding DNA: TGTGCCAGCAGCATCTACCAGGGGTTTTCGGACGAGCAGTACTTC. Translated, it gives CASSIYQGFSDEQYF.

V and J are TRBV5-1 and TRBJ1-1; D is possibly TRBD1 (6 bases). The CDR3 totals 15 residues. The ends were cut back, 1 base at V and 4 bases at J, with 14 bases in the middle. Per germline, CDR1 SGHRS and CDR2 YFSETQ. The CDR3: CASSLRPGAITEAFF. The CDR3 DNA reads TGCGCCAGCAGCTTGAGGCCAGGGGCCATCACTGAAGCTTTCTTT.

V is TRBV6-5 and J is TRBJ2-4, with 7 bases matching TRBD1. This CDR3 region has 16 residues. Trimming at V came to 0 bases and at J to 0 bases, leaving 2 bases not matched to a gene. The germline CDR1 and CDR2 sequences are MNHEY and SVGAGI. CDR3 residues: CASSYSTGRAKNIQYF. DNA for the CDR3: TGTGCCAGCAGTTACTCGACAGGGAGAGCCAAAAACATTCAGTACTTC.

The chain uses TRBV20-1 and TRBJ1-6, with unresolved D. Germline V gene lookup returns CDR1 DFQATT and CDR2 SNEGSKA (reference sequence). V was clipped by 2 bases and J by 16 bases, with 12 bases between them. The CDR3 has 11 residues. CDR3 nucleotide sequence: TGCAGTGCTAGAAATTCGGACTCTCTCCACTTT. The encoded protein is CSARNSDSLHF.

The chain combines TRBV7-6 with TRBJ2-2; perhaps TRBD2 as D (6 bases). In germline, CDR1 is SGHVS, CDR2 FNYEAQ. The CDR3 consists of 15 residues. The V end lost 6 bases, the J end lost 1 base, and 12 bases lay between the germline ends. The CDR3 spells CASRSSGWNTGELFF. The CDR3 DNA sequence: TGTGCCAGCAGATCGAGCGGGTGGAACACCGGGGAGCTGTTTTTT.

This chain links TRBV9 with TRBJ2-7, with TRBD1 identical over 12 bases. J was trimmed by 5 bases and V by 4 bases; bases with no gene match: 7. CDR1 and CDR2 (germline): SGDLS, YYNGEE. The CDR3 totals 15 residues. As DNA, the CDR3 is TGTGCCAGCAGCTCAGGAGGGACAGGGGGCGACGAGCAGTACTTC. It codes for CASSSGGTGGDEQYF.

This rearrangement joins TRBV7-9 to TRBJ2-7, with 8 bases matching TRBD1. Germline CDR1 and CDR2: SEHNR and FQNEAQ (reference sequence). The CDR3 is made up of 16 amino acids. V shed 4 bases, J shed 4 bases, and the junction held 12 bases outside the gene matches. The CDR3 DNA is TGTGCCAGCAGCTGGGCGGTAGGACAGGGTGGGTACGAGCAGTACTTC. Residues: CASSWAVGQGGYEQYF.

The V gene is TRBV6-5, the J gene TRBJ2-1, with D hard to call. V lost 3 bases and J lost 5, with 11 bases in between. The CDR3 spans 14 residues. Germline V CDR1 and CDR2: MNHEY, SVGAGI. The CDR3 loop reads CASSYTDSNNEQFF. CDR3 nucleotide sequence: TGTGCCAGCAGTTATACAGATTCCAACAATGAGCAGTTCTTC.

This clone was seen a single time. The chain is built from TRBV30 and TRBJ2-1; TRBD2 aligns across 8 bases. The CDR3 runs to 10 residues. Germline V CDR1 and CDR2: GTSNPN, SVGIG (reference sequence). The ends lost 8 bases at V and 10 bases at J; junction bases unmatched: 4. CDR3 DNA sequence: TGTGCCCGAGGGACTAGGGAGCAGTTCTTC. Its translation is CARGTREQFF. The whole variable domain, remainder taken from reference TRBV30 and TRBJ2-1, is SQTIHQWPATLVQPVGSPLSLECTVEGTSNPNLYWYRQAAGRGLQLLFYSVGIGQISSEVPQNLSASRPQDRQFILSSKKLLLSDSGFYLCARGTREQFFGPGTRLTVL.